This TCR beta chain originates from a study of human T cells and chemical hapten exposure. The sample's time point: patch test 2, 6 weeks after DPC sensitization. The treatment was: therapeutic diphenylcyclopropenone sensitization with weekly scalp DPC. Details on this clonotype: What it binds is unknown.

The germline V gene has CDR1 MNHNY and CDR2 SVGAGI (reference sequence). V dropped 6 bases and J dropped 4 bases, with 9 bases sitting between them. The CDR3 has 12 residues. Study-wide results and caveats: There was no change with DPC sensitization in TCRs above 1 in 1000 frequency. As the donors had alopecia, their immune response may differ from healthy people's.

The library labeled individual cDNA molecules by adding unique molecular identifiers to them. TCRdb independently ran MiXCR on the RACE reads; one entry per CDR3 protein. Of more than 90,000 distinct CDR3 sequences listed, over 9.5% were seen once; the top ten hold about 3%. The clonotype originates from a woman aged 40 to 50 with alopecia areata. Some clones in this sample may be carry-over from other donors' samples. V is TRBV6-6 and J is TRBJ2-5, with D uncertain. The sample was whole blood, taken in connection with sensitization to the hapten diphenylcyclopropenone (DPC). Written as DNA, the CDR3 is TGTGCCAGCAGCAAAAGAGGAGAGACCCAGTACTTC. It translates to CASSKRGETQYF.